Here is one T cell receptor (beta chain) with its context. This entry belongs to a study of blood T cell repertoires in COVID-19. Looked up from germline, CDR1 is SGHRS and CDR2 is YFSETQ. The ends lost 3 bases at V and 2 bases at J; junction bases unmatched: 4. This CDR3 is built from 15 residues. Original analysis: Amplification of reference gene primers provided the estimated nucleated cell counts. Assay: immunoSEQ multiplex PCR; the TCRdb copy retains only in-frame clones and omits some. The DNA was the basis for D and trimming; V, J and clone size are from that table. The profile covers under 250,000 clones, with around 80% appearing a single time and around 5.8% taken by the ten largest.

This clonotype was sampled from a woman aged 70 to 79 with acute or convalescent COVID-19. V usage is TRBV5-1 and J usage is TRBJ2-5, with 10 nucleotides matching TRBD2. The sequenced sample was peripheral blood. The CDR3 sequence: CASSSSGREQETQYF. The CDR3, as DNA: TGCGCCAGCAGCTCTAGCGGGAGAGAACAAGAGACCCAGTACTTC.